The text below deals with one T cell receptor beta chain. Ten or more counts support this clonotype. The clone's antigen remains unknown. The input lacks base qualities; no much larger clone sits a single base away. This specimen belongs to a study of low-dose radiotherapy and immunotherapy resistance in tumors (dated by TCRdb to the early 2020s). About the full investigation: Cohort 1 received 0.5 Gy per fraction every 2 weeks, with a prescribed total PTV dose of 6.5 Gy. Nivolumab and ipilimumab were both given intravenously, with nivolumab at a 240 mg flat dose every two weeks and ipilimumab at 1 mg/kg every six weeks. The translational analysis covered eight patients: three from the first dose cohort and the first five from the second dose cohort. Starting on cycle 1 day 1, patients took 300 mg of aspirin by mouth once a day for four cycles. Cohort 2 received 1 Gy per fraction every two weeks, with a total of 13 Gy over 26 weeks. No randomization into treatment groups was done for the people taking part in the trial. Every two weeks, patients got intravenous cyclophosphamide at 200 mg/m2, given one day ahead of each radiation and immunotherapy administration.

V and J lose 1 base and 6 bases, and a span of 13 bases separates them. From the cysteine through the phenylalanine, the CDR3 covers 14 amino acids. The DNA shown is the 42-base CDR3, in frame from base 1. CDR1 SGHVS and CDR2 FNYEAQ were looked up in the germline V gene. In the paper's terms, the time point label means: before trial treatment. Donors were enrolled in RACIN, a single-arm phase I dose-escalation trial in which nivolumab, ipilimumab, aspirin, low-dose cyclophosphamide and low-dose radiotherapy were combined. Patients with advanced, TIL-negative solid tumors were considered eligible. The instrument given in TCRdb is Illumina HiSeq 2500. Superscript III and a set of TRAV- and TRBV-specific primers were used to synthesize first-strand cDNA, so that both TCRalpha and TCRbeta chains were covered. TCRs were amplified with Phusion for 20 PCR cycles, with a constant-region primer paired with the adapter attached to the V primers. Amplification of the isolated mRNA was done with the MessageAmp II aRNA Amplification Kit, which involved a roughly 16-hour in vitro transcription at 37 degrees C. mRNA for TCR sequencing was isolated with the Dynabeads mRNA DIRECT Purification Kit. Indexed Illumina adapters were added in a second Phusion PCR of around 25 cycles, after which AMPure XP beads were used to purify the products. Regarding the original processing steps: Custom Perl scripts were used to pool TCR sequences that encoded the same protein, to remove out-of-frame sequences, and to calculate the abundance of each clonotype. TCR sequences supported by only a single read were excluded from analysis. Shannon entropy, Gini index, clonality, richness, and the frequency of TCRs shared between repertoires were included as repertoire metrics. TCRdb reprocessing: public reads trimmed at Q25 with fastp, clones called with MiXCR, in-frame beta chains kept. Identical CDR3 protein sequences are pooled into one entry, listed with their most common genes and DNA. TCRdb's processing, not the authors' own work, is the source of the V and J calls. Across this sample there are around 36,000 distinct CDR3 sequences, with around 30% seen only once. The ten largest make up roughly 3.7% of the sample.

Sequenced material: PBMCs, taken before treatment. Recombination joined TRBV7-6 with TRBJ2-7; a weak D assignment points to TRBD2 (7 bases agree). The source is a male donor with gallbladder cancer. For the CDR3, the sequence is CASSLVGGQGEQYF. The DNA reads as follows: TGTGCCAGCAGCTTAGTCGGGGGGCAGGGCGAGCAGTACTTC.